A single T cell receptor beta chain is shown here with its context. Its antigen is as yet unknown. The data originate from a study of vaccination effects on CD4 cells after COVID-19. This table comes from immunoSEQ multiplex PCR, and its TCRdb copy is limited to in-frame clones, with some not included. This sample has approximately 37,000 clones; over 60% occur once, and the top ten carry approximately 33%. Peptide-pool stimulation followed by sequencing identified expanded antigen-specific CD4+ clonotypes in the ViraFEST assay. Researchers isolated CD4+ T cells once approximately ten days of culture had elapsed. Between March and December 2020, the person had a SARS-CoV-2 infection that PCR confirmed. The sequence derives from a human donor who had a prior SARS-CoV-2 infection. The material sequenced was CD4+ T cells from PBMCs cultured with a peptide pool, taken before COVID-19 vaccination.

The CDR3, as DNA: TGTGCCAGCAGCGTAGTATCCGGGGGTGAGCAGTTCTTC. Translating it yields CASSVVSGGEQFF. The chain couples TRBV9 to TRBJ2-1, with D possibly TRBD2 on 6 matching bases. CDR3 size: 13 residues. V was trimmed by 0 bases and J by 9 bases, leaving 10 bases between them. Germline CDR1 and CDR2: SGDLS and YYNGEE.